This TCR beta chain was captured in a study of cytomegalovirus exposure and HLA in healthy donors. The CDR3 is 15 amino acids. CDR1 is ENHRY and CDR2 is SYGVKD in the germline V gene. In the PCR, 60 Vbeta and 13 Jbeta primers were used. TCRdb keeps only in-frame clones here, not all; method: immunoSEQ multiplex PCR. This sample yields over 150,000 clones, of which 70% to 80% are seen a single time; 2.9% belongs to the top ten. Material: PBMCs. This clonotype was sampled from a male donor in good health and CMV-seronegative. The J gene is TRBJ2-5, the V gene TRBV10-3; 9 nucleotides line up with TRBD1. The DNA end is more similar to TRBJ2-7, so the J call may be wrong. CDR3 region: CAISVNTGGSGEQYF. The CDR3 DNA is TGTGCCATCAGTGTAAACACAGGGGGCAGCGGCGAGCAGTACTTC.